This TCR beta chain was retrieved from a study of T cell responses to AZD1222 COVID-19 vaccine. Libraries were prepared by immunoSEQ multiplex PCR; TCRdb keeps only in-frame clonotypes and omits some of them. Of 130,000 to 150,000 clones in the sample, about 87% were seen once. Germline lookup yields CDR1 SGHAT and CDR2 FQNNGV. This CDR3 has 15 residues. J lost 1 base, V lost 1 base, and 3 bases had no gene match. This chain joins TRBV11-2 and TRBJ1-1; TRBD1 matches 7 bases. This receptor was identified in an adult in good health. The material was peripheral blood, obtained on day 0 of AZD1222 vaccination. The CDR3 sequence is CASSLVRTGNTEAFF. The CDR3 nucleotides read TGTGCCAGCAGCTTAGTGCGGACAGGGAACACTGAAGCTTTCTTT.